This T cell receptor beta chain emerged from a study of T-cell reconstitution after alpha-beta-depleted transplantation in children. Preparation of the TCRbeta library used unique molecular identifiers. TCRdb recomputed calls from the PCR reads with MiXCR, one row per CDR3 protein. The sample holds fewer than 1 million distinct CDR3 sequences, 16% seen once. Trimming removed 0 bases at V and 2 bases at J, with 11 bases between. CDR1 is LGHDT and CDR2 is YNNKEL in the germline V gene (reference sequence). CDR3 length equals 15 residues. Study conclusions and caveats: It was reported that alpha-beta T cells came from several hundred expanded graft clones (about two months after transplant). Surviving recipient T cells and intrathymic progenitors accounted for some patients' high TCRbeta diversity at day 60. Newly produced T cells mostly provided counts and TCRbeta diversity after one year, as hyperexpanded clones declined.

Worth noting for this clonotype: Its specificity is unknown.

The chain carries TRBV3-1 and TRBJ2-7; D call uncertain. The clonotype comes from a male patient between 10 and 17 years old who had a stem cell transplant for acute lymphoblastic leukemia, so the T cells may come from the graft donor. The source was PBMCs, mostly from graft donor cells, collected 360 days after TCRalphabeta/CD19-depleted stem cell transplant. DNA for the CDR3: TGTGCCAGCAGCCAAGAGATCCGTAGCACCTACGAGCAGTACTTC. Protein: CASSQEIRSTYEQYF.